This TCR beta chain was obtained from a study of graft-versus-host responses after intestinal transplantation. Assay: immunoSEQ multiplex PCR; the TCRdb copy retains only in-frame clones and omits some. The data contain around 45,000 clones, approximately 95% of them singletons. The CDR3 is 16 amino acids. With V trimmed by 5 bases and J by 3 bases, 9 bases remained unmatched. In germline, CDR1 is MDHEN, CDR2 SYDVKM. The starting material was PBMCs, obtained more than 310 days after intestinal transplant. The TCR sequence derives from a human patient who received an intestinal transplant, so some T cells may come from the graft donor. The chain links TRBV28 to TRBJ2-1; TRBD1 matches at 8 bases. The CDR3 nucleotides read TGTGCCAGCAGTACCACCGGGACAGGCATCTACAATGAGCAGTTCTTC. The encoded protein is CASSTTGTGIYNEQFF.